One sample yielded the 29 T cell receptor beta chains listed below, sequenced in a study of human T cells and chemical hapten exposure. TCRdb redid the calling of the RACE reads with MiXCR, one entry per CDR3 protein. The sample carries 95,000 to 150,000 distinct CDR3 sequences, 11% recorded once. Time point noted: patch test 3, about 24 weeks after DPC sensitization. Treatment in this sample: therapeutic diphenylcyclopropenone sensitization with weekly scalp DPC. The source material was whole blood, sampled in connection with sensitization to the hapten diphenylcyclopropenone (DPC). The receptor set was obtained from a woman aged 45-59 years with alopecia areata. Some clones in this sample may be carry-over from other donors' samples.

The chain couples TRBV20-1 to TRBJ1-2; 7 positions match TRBD1. The CDR3 totals 13 residues. The V gene end was trimmed by 2 bases and the J gene end by 6 bases; junction bases not matched to a gene: 6. Germline V lookup: CDR1 DFQATT, CDR2 SNEGSKA (reference sequence). The CDR3 here is CSARKGDRDGYTF. The CDR3 DNA is TGCAGTGCTAGAAAAGGGGACAGAGATGGCTACACCTTC.

This clonotype was seen a few times. The rearrangement joins TRBV28 to TRBJ1-5, with D maybe TRBD1 (5 bases). Trimming took off 3 bases at V and 4 bases at J, with 7 bases between the two ends. Germline CDR1 MDHEN, CDR2 SYDVKM. CDR3 size: 13 residues. The CDR3 nucleotides read TGTGCCAGCAGTTTCGCAGGGAATCAGCCCCAGCATTTT. Encoded protein: CASSFAGNQPQHF.

This clonotype has a handful of counts. The chain links TRBV29-1 to TRBJ2-5, with 9 bases fitting TRBD1. Germline trimming cut 6 bases from V and 2 bases from J; bases unmatched to any gene: 4. This CDR3 contains 13 residues. From germline, CDR1 is SQVTM and CDR2 ANQGSEA. CDR3: CSVDDRGQETQYF. The CDR3 DNA follows: TGCAGCGTCGACGACAGGGGGCAAGAGACCCAGTACTTC.

The CDR3 loop reads CATSRSSGEWNEQYF. CDR3 sequence (DNA): TGTGCCACCAGCCGGTCTTCAGGGGAATGGAACGAGCAGTACTTC. The rearrangement links TRBV15 to TRBJ2-7, with D tentatively TRBD1 (6 bases). Germline V gene sequence: CDR1 LNHNV, CDR2 YYDKDF (reference sequence). The CDR3 totals 15 residues. Deletions cut 5 bases from V and 5 bases from J, with 19 bases between.

Many counts were recorded for this clonotype. V usage is TRBV6-2 or TRBV6-3 and J usage is TRBJ2-5; no firm D call. Germline loops: CDR1 MNHEY, CDR2 SVGEGT. CDR3 length: 14 amino acids. With 2 bases removed from V and 1 base from J, the gap between germline ends came to 8 bases. The DNA for the CDR3 is TGTGCCAGCAGTTACGCAGGACCCCAAGAGACCCAGTACTTC. It yields the protein CASSYAGPQETQYF.

The rearrangement links TRBV25-1 to TRBJ1-2; possibly TRBD1 for D (5 bases). The germline V gene has CDR1 MGHDK and CDR2 SYGVNS. The CDR3 consists of 15 residues. Trimming took off 5 bases at V and 4 bases at J, with 17 bases between the two ends. CDR3 nucleotides: TGTGCCAGCAGTTCACCCCGGCAGGGCGGCTATGGCTACACCTTC. It specifies CASSSPRQGGYGYTF.

This clonotype occurred a few times. This chain connects TRBV12-3 or TRBV12-4 to TRBJ1-1; D may be TRBD1 (5 bases). The length of the CDR3 is 13 residues. Deletions cut 4 bases from V and 4 bases from J, with 10 bases between. CDR3 coding DNA: TGTGCCAGCAGTTCGGGACGGGGCACTGAAGCTTTCTTT. This gives the protein CASSSGRGTEAFF.

This chain joins TRBV2 and TRBJ2-7, with TRBD2 matching over 7 bases. The germline V gene encodes CDR1 SNHLY and CDR2 FYNNEI. Trimming took 8 bases from V and 2 from J; bases not matched to a gene: 9. The CDR3 contains 14 residues. CDR3 sequence: CASCPPGGTYEQYF. CDR3 in DNA: TGTGCCAGCTGTCCCCCGGGGGGTACCTACGAGCAGTACTTC.

This clonotype was seen a few times. The chain uses TRBV15 and TRBJ2-5, with D unclear. The CDR3 length is 15 residues. CDR1 and CDR2 (germline): LNHNV, YYDKDF (reference sequence). V lost 0 bases, J lost 5 bases, and 13 bases lay in between. CDR3 nucleotide sequence: TGTGCCACCAGCAGAGATGGCAGGCGAGAGGAGACCCAGTACTTC. Translation: CATSRDGRREETQYF.

CDR3 in amino acids: CASSRTSGAFTDTQYF. DNA of the CDR3: TGTGCCAGCAGTCGGACTAGCGGGGCCTTCACAGATACGCAGTATTTT. This chain joins TRBV12-3 or TRBV12-4 and TRBJ2-3; TRBD2 matches at 12 bases. This CDR3 contains 16 residues. The trim removed 5 bases at V and 2 bases at J, leaving 5 bases unmatched.

This clonotype turned up a few times. V usage is TRBV7-2 and J usage is TRBJ1-1; D is unresolved. CDR3 length: 16 residues. Per the germline V gene, CDR1 is SGHTA and CDR2 is FQGNSA. Trimming removed 3 bases at V and 1 base at J, with 15 bases between. CDR3 sequence reads: CASSFMGGRGNTEAFF. The CDR3 DNA follows: TGTGCCAGCAGCTTCATGGGCGGACGGGGGAACACTGAAGCTTTCTTT.

The chain carries TRBV28 and TRBJ1-5, with no clear D. Germline values: CDR1 MDHEN, CDR2 SYDVKM. V dropped 6 bases and J dropped 6 bases, with 12 bases sitting between them. This CDR3 has 13 residues. The CDR3 protein is CASSFPSAQPQHF. The CDR3 DNA follows: TGTGCCAGCAGCTTCCCCTCAGCTCAGCCCCAGCATTTT.

This clonotype was counted only a few times. The chain combines TRBV2 with TRBJ1-1, with 7 bases fitting TRBD1. The CDR3 totals 14 residues. V gave up 7 bases and J gave up 11 bases; unmatched junction bases: 16. Looked up from germline, CDR1 is SNHLY and CDR2 is FYNNEI. CDR3 DNA: TGTGCCAGCACCCAAAGGGAGGGGGCCGTGGGGGCTTTCTTT. Its translation is CASTQREGAVGAFF. The full variable domain, its missing parts supplied by reference TRBV2 and TRBJ1-1, is EPEVTQTPSHQVTQMGQEVILRCVPISNHLYFYWYRQILGQKVEFLVSFYNNEISEKSEIFDDQFSVERPDGSNFTLKIRSTKLEDSAMYFCASTQREGAVGAFFGQGTRLTVV.

This clonotype turned up a few times. The chain links TRBV2 to TRBJ2-6; D not certain. CDR3 length: 14 residues. Germline CDR1 is SNHLY and CDR2 is FYNNEI. V gave up 5 bases and J gave up 0 bases, with 5 bases separating them. CDR3 protein: CASSTSSGANVLTF. The CDR3 bases are TGTGCCAGCAGTACATCCTCTGGGGCCAACGTCCTGACTTTC.

This clonotype was seen a handful of times. CDR3 region: CASSSRGTSGRPYEQYF. The CDR3 DNA is TGTGCCAGCAGTTCCCGAGGGACTAGCGGGAGGCCCTACGAGCAGTACTTC. The rearrangement joins TRBV28 to TRBJ2-7; 15 positions agree with TRBD2. The junction had 6 bases not matched to a gene; V was cut back by 4 bases and J by 2 bases. The germline V gene has CDR1 MDHEN and CDR2 SYDVKM. The CDR3 covers 17 residues. Combining the CDR3 with reference TRBV28 and TRBJ2-7 gives the whole variable domain DVKVTQSSRYLVKRTGEKVFLECVQDMDHENMFWYRQDPGLGLRLIYFSYDVKMKEKGDIPEGYSVSREKKERFSLILESASTNQTSMYLCASSSRGTSGRPYEQYFGPGTRLTVT.

This clonotype was seen repeatedly, ten times or more. The genes are TRBV20-1 and TRBJ2-5, with a possible D match to TRBD2 (5 bases). Trimming stripped 0 bases from V and 4 bases from J, with 18 bases between. This CDR3 region has 16 residues. The germline CDR1 and CDR2 sequences are DFQATT and SNEGSKA (reference sequence). Written as DNA, the CDR3 is TGCAGTGCTAGAGATTTTGGAGGTGGGTTGAGAGAGACCCAGTACTTC. Translated: CSARDFGGGLRETQYF.

The rearrangement uses TRBV20-1 and TRBJ1-2; the D gene is possibly TRBD1 (6 bases). The CDR3 totals 13 residues. V lost 1 base, J lost 3 bases, and 9 bases lay in between. Germline V gene lookup returns CDR1 DFQATT and CDR2 SNEGSKA (reference sequence). CDR3 sequence: CSARGAGDYGYTF. The CDR3 coding sequence is TGCAGTGCTAGAGGAGCAGGGGACTATGGCTACACCTTC.

The CDR3 nucleotides read TGTGCCAGCTCACCACAGACAGCTTATAGCAATCAGCCCCAGCATTTT. This gives the protein CASSPQTAYSNQPQHF. The chain carries TRBV18 and TRBJ1-5; weak D call: TRBD1 (5 bases). The V end lost 1 base, the J end lost 0 bases, and 10 bases lay between the germline ends. Germline values: CDR1 KGHSH, CDR2 LQKENI. The CDR3 contains 16 residues.

This chain uses TRBV4-3 with TRBJ2-1; 8 bases map to TRBD1. The CDR3 covers 14 residues. Germline V lookup: CDR1 LGHNA, CDR2 YSLEER. The V segment lost 0 bases and the J segment 6 bases; nucleotides outside the gene matches: 1. CDR3: CASSQETGVNEQFF. CDR3 nucleotides: TGCGCCAGCAGCCAAGAGACAGGGGTCAATGAGCAGTTCTTC.

This clonotype appeared a few times. The chain uses TRBV5-1 and TRBJ2-1; 9 nucleotides match TRBD2. Germline CDR1 reads SGHRS; CDR2 reads YFSETQ. V shed 1 base, J shed 9 bases, and the junction held 8 bases outside the gene matches. The CDR3 loop spans 15 amino acids. CDR3: CASSLKAGGLSEQFF. The CDR3 nucleotides are TGCGCCAGCAGCTTGAAAGCGGGAGGTCTGAGTGAGCAGTTCTTC.

This clonotype was counted only a few times. The chain combines TRBV27 with TRBJ1-5; D gene uncertain. V lost 1 base to trimming and J lost 7 bases, with 20 bases between them. Looked up from germline, CDR1 is MNHEY and CDR2 is SMNVEV (reference sequence). The CDR3 extends over 17 amino acids. CDR3 nucleotide sequence: TGTGCCAGCAGTTTATACGCGGGGTCCTCAGCAGAGCAGCCCCAGCATTTT. The encoded protein is CASSLYAGSSAEQPQHF.

This chain uses TRBV6-2 or TRBV6-3 with TRBJ2-4; tentative D call: TRBD2 (6 bases). V lost 6 bases, J lost 3 bases, and 15 bases lay in between. Germline assignment: CDR1 MNHEY and CDR2 SVGEGT. The CDR3 runs 15 residues. The CDR3 nucleotides read TGTGCCAGCAGCAGAGGGACTTTACTCAAAAACATTCAGTACTTC. Its translation: CASSRGTLLKNIQYF.

This clonotype was counted at least ten times. The CDR3 DNA is TGTGCCAGCAGCCTGGACGGCTACGAGCAGTACTTC. Residues: CASSLDGYEQYF. V usage is TRBV5-4 and J usage is TRBJ2-7; D unresolved. Germline CDR1 SGHNT, CDR2 YYREEE (reference sequence). The CDR3 has 12 residues. V lost 4 bases to trimming and J lost 3 bases, with 8 bases between them. The whole variable domain, remainder taken from reference TRBV5-4 and TRBJ2-7, is ETGVTQSPTHLIKTRGQQVTLRCSSQSGHNTVSWYQQALGQGPQFIFQYYREEENGRGNFPPRFSGLQFPNYSSELNVNALELDDSALYLCASSLDGYEQYFGPGTRLTVT.

This clonotype came up a few times. The genes are TRBV12-5 and TRBJ2-3; D not certain. CDR1 and CDR2 from the germline V gene are LGHNT and FRNRAP. CDR3 length: 14 amino acids. V gave up 3 bases and J gave up 8 bases, with 15 bases separating them. The CDR3: CASGLGYEDSTQYF. For the CDR3, the DNA is TGTGCTAGTGGTTTAGGGTACGAAGATAGTACGCAGTATTTT.

This clonotype has only a few counts. This chain joins TRBV9 and TRBJ2-4; D uncertain. Germline V gene lookup returns CDR1 SGDLS and CDR2 YYNGEE. This CDR3 spans 17 amino acids. The V gene lost 4 bases and the J gene lost 1 base, with 18 bases spanning the gap. In DNA form, the CDR3 reads TGTGCCAGCAGCCTCTTGCCGGGCTTCGAGGCCAAAAACATTCAGTACTTC. Translated: CASSLLPGFEAKNIQYF.

V is TRBV7-2 and J is TRBJ2-3; 8 nucleotides align to TRBD2. The CDR3 sequence is 16 residues long. The germline gives CDR1 SGHTA, CDR2 FQGNSA. V shed 1 base, J shed 6 bases, and the junction held 9 bases outside the gene matches. CDR3 protein: CASSLVGTSNWDTQYF. The CDR3 DNA is TGTGCCAGCAGCTTAGTAGGGACTAGTAATTGGGATACGCAGTATTTT. The variable domain in full, with the rest retrieved from reference TRBV7-2 and TRBJ2-3, is GAGVSQSPSNKVTEKGKDVELRCDPISGHTALYWYRQSLGQGLEFLIYFQGNSAPDKSGLPSDRFSAERTGGSVSTLTIQRTQQEDSAVYLCASSLVGTSNWDTQYFGPGTRLTVL.

This clonotype was seen a few times. This chain joins TRBV27 and TRBJ1-1, with a tentative D call TRBD1 (6 bases). The CDR3 covers 16 residues. Germline lookup yields CDR1 MNHEY and CDR2 SMNVEV (reference sequence). V lost 1 base and J 5 bases, leaving 17 bases between the germline ends. The CDR3 DNA reads as TGTGCCAGCAGTTTATGGTCGGGCAGGGGATTGACTGAAGCTTTCTTT. Translating it yields CASSLWSGRGLTEAFF.

This clonotype turned up a few times. The V and J genes are TRBV7-9 and TRBJ1-6, with 7 bases lining up with TRBD1. Unmatched junction bases numbered 9, after V lost 3 bases and J lost 7 bases. Germline values: CDR1 SEHNR, CDR2 FQNEAQ (reference sequence). The CDR3 is 16 residues long. The CDR3 region is CASSLGTGTENSPLHF. CDR3 coding DNA: TGTGCCAGCAGCTTGGGGACCGGGACAGAGAATTCACCCCTCCACTTT.

V is TRBV9 and J is TRBJ2-7; TRBD2 is a possible D gene (6 bases). The germline V gene has CDR1 SGDLS and CDR2 YYNGEE. The germline V and J ends were trimmed by 3 bases and 6 bases, with 25 bases remaining between them. The CDR3 spans 17 residues. CDR3 residues: CASSGRPGTSNRAEQYF. DNA of the CDR3: TGTGCCAGCAGCGGTCGTCCCGGGACTTCGAATCGGGCCGAGCAGTACTTC.